Detailed here is one T cell receptor beta chain. The data stem from a study of OX40 agonist ivuxolimab in advanced cancers. Turning to the study itself: The study enrolled dose-escalation patients with hepatocellular carcinoma, melanoma, renal cell or head and neck cancer.

The method was immunoSEQ multiplex PCR; TCRdb's version includes in-frame clones alone and lacks a portion of them. The sample has some 50,000 clones, over 80% seen once. Germline lookup yields CDR1 SGDLS and CDR2 YYNGEE. Trimming cost V 0 bases and J 0 bases; bases outside gene matches: 6. This CDR3 region has 18 residues. The V call is TRBV9, the J call TRBJ2-1; 10 bases are a match to TRBD1. The material sequenced was CD4+ or CD8+ T cells sorted from blood, taken in a trial of the OX40 agonist ivuxolimab. This receptor was taken from an adult with an advanced solid tumor such as melanoma, head and neck, liver or kidney cancer. CDR3 sequence (DNA): TGTGCCAGCAGCGTAGCCGGACAGGGGGGCCTCTCCTACAATGAGCAGTTCTTC. Translation: CASSVAGQGGLSYNEQFF.